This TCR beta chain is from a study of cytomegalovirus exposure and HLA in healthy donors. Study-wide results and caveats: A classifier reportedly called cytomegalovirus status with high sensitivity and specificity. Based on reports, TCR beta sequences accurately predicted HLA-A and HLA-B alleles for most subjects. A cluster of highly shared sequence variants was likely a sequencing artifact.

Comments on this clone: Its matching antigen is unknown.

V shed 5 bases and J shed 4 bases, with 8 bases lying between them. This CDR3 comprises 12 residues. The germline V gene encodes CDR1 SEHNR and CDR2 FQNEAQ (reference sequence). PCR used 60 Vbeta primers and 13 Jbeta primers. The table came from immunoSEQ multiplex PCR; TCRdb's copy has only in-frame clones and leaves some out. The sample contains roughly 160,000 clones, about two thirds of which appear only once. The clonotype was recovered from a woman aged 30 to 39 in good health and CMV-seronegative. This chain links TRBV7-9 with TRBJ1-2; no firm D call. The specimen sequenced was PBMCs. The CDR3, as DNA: TGTGCCAGCAGCGGCGAGGGCTATGGCTACACCTTC. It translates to CASSGEGYGYTF.